This passage covers 24 T cell receptor beta chains from one sample sequenced in a study of human T cells and chemical hapten exposure. TCRdb re-analysed the RACE reads in MiXCR, keeping a single row per CDR3 protein. The table records approximately 82,000 distinct CDR3 sequences, over 9.5% of them present only once. Time point denoted: patch test 1, 2 weeks after DPC sensitization. The treatment: therapeutic diphenylcyclopropenone sensitization with weekly scalp DPC. The sample consisted of whole blood, taken in connection with sensitization to the hapten diphenylcyclopropenone (DPC). These receptors were collected from a man in his forties with alopecia areata. Some clones in this sample may be carry-over from other donors' samples.

The table lists this clonotype with many counts. The chain links TRBV6-2 or TRBV6-3 to TRBJ1-2; weak D call: TRBD1 (6 bases). The CDR3 has 15 residues. CDR1 and CDR2 (germline): MNHEY, SVGEGT. The V gene lost 0 bases and the J gene lost 2 bases, with 10 bases spanning the gap. CDR3 coding DNA: TGTGCCAGCAGTTACTCGGGGGGCGCAAACTATGGCTACACCTTC. Translation gives CASSYSGGANYGYTF.

This clonotype was observed many times. The rearrangement links TRBV30 to TRBJ1-2; a possible D gene is TRBD1 (6 bases). The CDR3 spans 13 residues. Germline V lookup: CDR1 GTSNPN, CDR2 SVGIG (reference sequence). Trimming took 3 bases from V and 6 from J, leaving 14 bases between them. For the CDR3, the DNA is TGTGCCTGGAGGCACAGGGAGTTTAATGGCTACACCTTC. It specifies CAWRHREFNGYTF.

The rearrangement joins TRBV7-2 to TRBJ2-7; 9 bases match TRBD1. This CDR3 contains 13 residues. The V gene end was trimmed by 6 bases and the J gene end by 6 bases; junction bases not matched to a gene: 6. Germline V lookup: CDR1 SGHTA, CDR2 FQGNSA. This chain's CDR3 is CASRTGQGPEQYF. The CDR3 DNA sequence: TGTGCCAGCAGGACGGGACAGGGCCCCGAGCAGTACTTC.

V is TRBV3-1 and J is TRBJ1-2, with a possible D match to TRBD1 (5 bases). Germline-derived CDR1 and CDR2 are LGHDT and YNNKEL (reference sequence). V gave up 4 bases and J gave up 3 bases, with 15 bases separating them. This CDR3 spans 15 amino acids. CDR3 bases: TGTGCCAGCAGCCCGGGACTCCGATTGGACTATGGCTACACCTTC. It is translated as CASSPGLRLDYGYTF.

This clonotype turned up a few times. The chain combines TRBV20-1 with TRBJ2-5; D gene uncertain. The CDR3 runs 13 residues. V shed 0 bases and J shed 7 bases, with 12 bases lying between them. Germline values: CDR1 DFQATT, CDR2 SNEGSKA (reference sequence). The CDR3 DNA sequence: TGCAGTGCTAGAGATCAAGTTGCCTTGACCCAGTACTTC. Translated, it gives CSARDQVALTQYF.

This clonotype was seen at least ten times. The V and J genes are TRBV29-1 and TRBJ2-1; TRBD2 matches 12 bases. The ends lost 7 bases at V and 0 bases at J; junction bases unmatched: 16. The V gene's germline CDR1 is SQVTM and CDR2 ANQGSEA. This CDR3 spans 19 amino acids. The CDR3 protein is CSATKALAGGPSSYNEQFF. The CDR3, as DNA: TGCAGCGCCACGAAGGCCCTAGCGGGAGGGCCGAGCTCCTACAATGAGCAGTTCTTC.

The chain links TRBV10-3 to TRBJ2-1; 7 nucleotides line up with TRBD2. CDR3 length: 17 residues. The ends lost 0 bases at V and 2 bases at J; junction bases unmatched: 7. CDR1 ENHRY and CDR2 SYGVKD come from the germline V gene. The CDR3 protein is CAISESMAGEAYNEQFF. The CDR3 nucleotides read TGTGCCATCAGTGAGTCGATGGCGGGAGAGGCCTACAATGAGCAGTTCTTC.

The chain couples TRBV7-2 to TRBJ2-5; 10 nucleotides agree with TRBD2. V was clipped by 5 bases and J by 3 bases; unmatched bases: 9. Germline CDR1 and CDR2: SGHTA and FQGNSA. This CDR3 has 16 amino acids. The chain's CDR3 is CASSRSSGRGKETQYF. CDR3 sequence (DNA): TGTGCCAGCAGCCGTTCGAGCGGGAGGGGAAAAGAGACCCAGTACTTC.

In this sample, this clonotype turned up many times. This chain connects TRBV12-3 or TRBV12-4 to TRBJ1-1; no clear D. The ends were cut back, 3 bases at V and 0 bases at J, with 5 bases in the middle. This CDR3 spans 13 amino acids. The CDR3 bases are TGTGCCAGCAGTTTCGATCTGAACACTGAAGCTTTCTTT. Translated: CASSFDLNTEAFF.

This clonotype was seen a handful of times. This sequence joins TRBV24-1 and TRBJ2-2; D is possibly TRBD1 or TRBD2 (5 bases each). This CDR3 contains 15 residues. Deletions cut 9 bases from V and 0 bases from J, with 13 bases between. Germline CDR1 KGHDR, CDR2 SFDVKD. This CDR3 is CATAELGANTGELFF. The CDR3 DNA reads as TGTGCCACCGCTGAGCTGGGGGCGAACACCGGGGAGCTGTTTTTT.

This clonotype was counted between two and nine times. V gene TRBV6-2 or TRBV6-3 combines with J gene TRBJ2-7, with TRBD1 matching over 10 bases. The CDR3 spans 15 residues. J gave up 0 bases and V 5 bases, and 4 bases lay outside the gene matches. The germline V gene has CDR1 MNHEY and CDR2 SVGEGT. In DNA form, the CDR3 reads TGTGCCAGCAGTCCAAGACAGGGGGCCTCCTACGAGCAGTACTTC. It is translated as CASSPRQGASYEQYF.

This clonotype was seen only a few times. V usage is TRBV7-9 and J usage is TRBJ2-3; TRBD2 agrees at 9 bases. J was trimmed by 0 bases and V by 4 bases; bases with no gene match: 8. Germline values: CDR1 SEHNR, CDR2 FQNEAQ (reference sequence). The CDR3 consists of 17 residues. CDR3 sequence: CASSSVAGGISTDTQYF. In DNA, the CDR3 is TGTGCCAGCAGCTCCGTGGCGGGAGGGATAAGCACAGATACGCAGTATTTT.

This clonotype was picked up one time. The chain combines TRBV6-2 or TRBV6-3 with TRBJ2-5; maybe TRBD1 (5 bases). Between the trimmed V and J ends, which lost 6 bases and 2 bases, there was a span of 10 bases. Germline assignment: CDR1 MNHEY and CDR2 SVGEGT. CDR3 size: 13 residues. CDR3: CASRDSGQETQYF. The CDR3 DNA sequence: TGTGCCAGCAGAGACAGTGGGCAAGAGACCCAGTACTTC.

J is TRBJ2-2 and V is TRBV4-3; the match to TRBD2 covers 9 bases. The CDR3 extends over 17 amino acids. The junction had 9 bases not matched to a gene; V was cut back by 1 base and J by 6 bases. Germline CDR1 reads LGHNA; CDR2 reads YSLEER. Here the CDR3 reads CASSQGGGGRAAGELFF. CDR3 coding DNA: TGCGCCAGCAGCCAAGGTGGAGGCGGGAGGGCCGCCGGGGAGCTGTTTTTT.

This clonotype was observed at least ten times. CDR3 nucleotide sequence: TGCAGCGTTGAAGGGCTAGCGGGAGCTCGGGATACGCAGTATTTT. Its translation is CSVEGLAGARDTQYF. The rearrangement links TRBV29-1 to TRBJ2-3; 10 bases fit TRBD2. Germline CDR1 and CDR2: SQVTM and ANQGSEA. The CDR3 is 15 residues long. The ends lost 1 base at V and 6 bases at J; junction bases unmatched: 7.

The chain has TRBV7-2 and TRBJ2-3; 11 positions match TRBD2. The CDR3 extends over 15 amino acids. The V gene's germline CDR1 is SGHTA and CDR2 FQGNSA. J gave up 4 bases and V 3 bases, and 3 bases lay outside the gene matches. The CDR3 DNA sequence: TGTGCCAGCAGCTTTAGCGGGAGGGCCGCAGATACGCAGTATTTT. Protein sequence: CASSFSGRAADTQYF. Full variable domain (outside the CDR3, taken from reference TRBV7-2 and TRBJ2-3): GAGVSQSPSNKVTEKGKDVELRCDPISGHTALYWYRQSLGQGLEFLIYFQGNSAPDKSGLPSDRFSAERTGGSVSTLTIQRTQQEDSAVYLCASSFSGRAADTQYFGPGTRLTVL.

In its sample, this clonotype was seen a few times. The chain employs TRBV28 and TRBJ1-4; 11 positions agree with TRBD1. CDR1 MDHEN and CDR2 SYDVKM come from the germline V gene. The J segment lost 7 bases and the V segment lost 4 bases, leaving 5 bases of the junction unmatched. CDR3 length equals 15 residues. The CDR3 protein is CASSSSGTGGEKLFF. In DNA form, the CDR3 reads TGTGCCAGCAGTTCCTCCGGGACAGGGGGTGAAAAACTGTTTTTT.

This clonotype turned up a few times. V and J are TRBV18 and TRBJ2-7; perhaps TRBD2 as D (6 bases). The germline V gene has CDR1 KGHSH and CDR2 LQKENI. Trimming took off 3 bases at V and 0 bases at J, with 12 bases between the two ends. This CDR3 is 15 amino acids long. CDR3 in DNA: TGTGCCAGCTCACCGTCTAGCGCAAACTCCTACGAGCAGTACGTC. It codes for CASSPSSANSYEQYV.

This clonotype was detected a few times. The rearrangement links TRBV5-6 to TRBJ1-6, with D perhaps matching TRBD1 (5 bases). Germline V gene lookup returns CDR1 SGHDT and CDR2 YYEEEE. Between the trimmed V and J ends, which lost 5 bases and 14 bases, there was a span of 17 bases. The CDR3 length is 13 residues. The CDR3 protein is CASSYRGHRALHF. CDR3 nucleotide sequence: TGTGCCAGCAGTTATAGGGGCCATCGGGCCCTCCACTTT.

This clonotype was picked up a small number of times. V is TRBV12-3 or TRBV12-4 and J is TRBJ2-3; 8 bases are a match to TRBD2. V gave up 4 bases and J gave up 4 bases; unmatched junction bases: 10. This CDR3 comprises 16 residues. The CDR3 region has the DNA TGTGCCAGCAGTTCCGAAGGAGCGGGAGATTCAGATACGCAGTATTTT. Amino acids: CASSSEGAGDSDTQYF.

This chain links TRBV7-2 with TRBJ2-1, with 9 nucleotides matching TRBD2. CDR3 length: 17 residues. V lost 1 base and J lost 2; bases outside the gene matches: 6. Germline loops: CDR1 SGHTA, CDR2 FQGNSA. CDR3 nucleotides: TGTGCCAGCAGCTTAGTTCTGTCTAGCGGGACCTACAATGAGCAGTTCTTC. This encodes CASSLVLSSGTYNEQFF.

This clonotype was counted ten times or more. The chain has TRBV29-1 and TRBJ2-7; D may match TRBD1 or TRBD2 (5 bases each). V was cut by 5 bases and J by 3 bases, with 14 bases left in between. This CDR3 region has 13 residues. The germline gives CDR1 SQVTM, CDR2 ANQGSEA. The CDR3 bases are TGCAGCGTTCGTCGGGACCCGAGCTACGAGCAGTACTTC. Translated: CSVRRDPSYEQYF.

The J gene is TRBJ2-3, the V gene TRBV29-1; D is unresolved. V was cut by 7 bases and J by 2 bases, with 10 bases left in between. Germline lookup yields CDR1 SQVTM and CDR2 ANQGSEA. The CDR3 loop spans 12 amino acids. CDR3 sequence: CSAELLTDTQYF. CDR3 nucleotides: TGCAGCGCTGAGTTACTCACAGATACGCAGTATTTT.

This clonotype was counted only a few times. The rearrangement links TRBV3-1 to TRBJ2-3, with a weak D call TRBD2 (6 bases). The germline gives CDR1 LGHDT, CDR2 YNNKEL (reference sequence). V was trimmed by 3 bases and J by 1 base, leaving 14 bases between them. The CDR3 is made up of 16 amino acids. The CDR3 nucleotides are TGTGCCAGCAGCCAGACCTTGAGCGGGCGCACAGATACGCAGTATTTT. This codes for CASSQTLSGRTDTQYF.